The rows below give T cell receptor beta chains drawn from one sample of a study of T-cell reconstitution after alpha-beta-depleted transplantation in children. Each CDR3 protein gets one entry after TCRdb re-called the PCR reads with MiXCR. In the table there are 90,000 to 120,000 distinct CDR3 sequences, roughly 6.1% of which are singletons. This sample comprised PBMCs, mostly from graft donor cells, obtained 360 days after TCRalphabeta/CD19-depleted stem cell transplant. The receptors were gathered from a male patient between 2 and 10 years old who had a stem cell transplant for acute lymphoblastic leukemia, so the T cells may come from the graft donor. CDR3s include the opening cysteine and the closing phenylalanine or tryptophan. Each record gives: CDR3 protein, CDR3 DNA, D gene, J gene, clone size, V gene. D genes are given only for firm matches. Clone size is given for some rows only: seen once, a few or many times, or a class if the clone is expanded.

CASSRDRGNEKLFF	TGTGCCAGCAGCCGGGACAGGGGCAATGAAAAACTGTTTTTT	TRBD1	TRBJ1-4	many	TRBV5-6
CSVEDRRRKAFF	TGCAGCGTTGAAGATCGCAGGAGAAAAGCTTTCTTT	-	TRBJ1-1	many	TRBV29-1
CASSLGNTGELFF	TGTGCCAGCAGCCTTGGGAACACCGGGGAGCTGTTTTTT	-	TRBJ2-2	many	TRBV7-3
CATSLGGRDYNEQFF	TGTGCCACCAGTTTAGGCGGGAGAGACTACAATGAGCAGTTCTTC	TRBD2	TRBJ2-1	many	TRBV24-1
CASSQVLAGQTKNIQYF	TGCGCCAGCAGCCAAGTGTTGGCGGGACAGACGAAAAACATTCAGTACTTC	-	TRBJ2-4	many	TRBV4-1
CASSVAASSGPGREQFF	TGTGCCAGCAGCGTAGCGGCCTCTAGCGGACCCGGACGTGAGCAGTTCTTC	TRBD2	TRBJ2-1	-	TRBV9
CASSQEHPGTRPAGAFF	TGTGCCAGCAGCCAAGAACATCCCGGGACGAGGCCCGCCGGGGCTTTCTTT	-	TRBJ1-1	-	TRBV4-2
CASSSTGARWDEQFF	TGTGCCAGCAGTTCGACAGGCGCTCGATGGGATGAGCAGTTCTTC	-	TRBJ2-1	many	TRBV28
CASSLGGPSYEQYF	TGCGCCAGCAGTCTGGGGGGGCCTTCCTACGAGCAGTACTTC	-	TRBJ2-7	-	TRBV4-3
CSAHSNEQFF	TGCAGTGCCCATAGCAACGAGCAGTTCTTC	-	TRBJ2-1	many	TRBV20-1
CASTLSGSGRFTDTQYF	TGTGCCAGCACTCTCAGTGGTTCGGGCAGATTCACAGATACGCAGTATTTT	-	TRBJ2-3	few	TRBV7-6
CASSLDGDRRLLSEKLFF	TGCGCCAGCAGCTTGGACGGGGACAGACGGCTGTTAAGTGAAAAACTGTTTTTT	TRBD1	TRBJ1-4	few	TRBV5-1
CSAYAPGTSSSGNTIYF	TGCAGTGCTTATGCCCCGGGGACATCAAGCTCTGGAAACACCATATATTTT	-	TRBJ1-3	-	TRBV20-1
CASSVPLGLAGNEVVNEQFF	TGTGCCAGCAGCGTCCCCCTGGGACTAGCGGGCAACGAGGTAGTCAATGAGCAGTTCTTC	TRBD2	TRBJ2-1	many	TRBV9
CASSLDGVGEKLFF	TGTGCCAGCAGCTTGGACGGGGTGGGTGAAAAACTGTTTTTT	-	TRBJ1-4	-	TRBV5-6
CSTRRGGSYEQYF	TGCAGTACTAGAAGAGGCGGGAGTTACGAGCAGTACTTC	TRBD2	TRBJ2-7	-	TRBV20-1
CASSEDAYKRPQYF	TGCGCCAGCAGCGAGGACGCTTATAAGAGACCCCAGTACTTC	-	TRBJ2-5	-	TRBV5-1
CASSAGFRSPFYEQYF	TGCGCCAGCAGCGCCGGGTTCCGGTCCCCTTTCTACGAGCAGTACTTC	-	TRBJ2-7	-	TRBV5-1
CASSPRTGLSSYEQYF	TGTGCCAGCAGCCCCCGGACAGGGCTCAGCTCCTACGAGCAGTACTTC	TRBD1	TRBJ2-7	few	TRBV7-9
CASSLVGPSTRELFF	TGTGCTAGCAGCTTAGTAGGTCCTTCCACCCGGGAGCTGTTTTTT	-	TRBJ2-2	few	TRBV7-7
CASSEPHEKLFF	TGCGCCAGCAGTGAGCCCCATGAAAAACTGTTTTTT	-	TRBJ1-4	-	TRBV10-2
CASSPGREEIQYF	TGTGCCAGCAGTCCGGGGAGGGAGGAGATTCAGTACTTC	TRBD2	TRBJ2-4	many	TRBV28
CATSDSLGDRHYTDTQYF	TGTGCCACCAGTGATTCCCTTGGCGACAGGCACTACACAGATACGCAGTATTTT	-	TRBJ2-3	-	TRBV24-1